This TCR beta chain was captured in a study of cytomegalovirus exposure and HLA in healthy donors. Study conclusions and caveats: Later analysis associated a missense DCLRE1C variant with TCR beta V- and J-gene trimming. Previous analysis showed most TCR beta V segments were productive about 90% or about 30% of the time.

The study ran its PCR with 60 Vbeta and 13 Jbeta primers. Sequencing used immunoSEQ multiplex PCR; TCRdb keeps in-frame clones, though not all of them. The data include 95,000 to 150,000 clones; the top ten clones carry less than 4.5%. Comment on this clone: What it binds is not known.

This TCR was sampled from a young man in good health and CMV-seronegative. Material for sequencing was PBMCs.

The CDR3 sequence: CASSQGIAGGRETQYF. The CDR3 DNA reads TGCGCCAGCAGCCAAGGGATAGCGGGAGGTAGGGAGACCCAGTACTTC. This chain connects TRBV4-1 to TRBJ2-5, with TRBD2 identical over 10 bases. CDR3 length: 16 amino acids. V gave up 1 base and J gave up 5 bases; unmatched junction bases: 7. Germline CDR1 is MGHRA and CDR2 is YSYEKL.